The 24 T cell receptor beta chains reported below all come from one sample, sequenced in a study of blood T cell repertoires in COVID-19. Libraries were prepared by immunoSEQ multiplex PCR; TCRdb keeps only in-frame clonotypes and omits some of them. The sample gives some 220,000 clones, 75% to 85% of which show up once; 4.5% to 5.5% is in the top ten. Source material: peripheral blood. These receptors all stem from a man over 45 with COVID-19, enrolled during active disease.

V usage is TRBV28 and J usage is TRBJ1-6, with 7 bases matching TRBD1. The CDR3 length is 15 residues. With V trimmed by 2 bases and J by 6 bases, 4 bases remained unmatched. Germline-derived CDR1 and CDR2 are MDHEN and SYDVKM. In nucleotides, the CDR3 is TGTGCCAGCAGTTTAAACAGGGGACTTAATTCACCCCTCCACTTT. It is translated as CASSLNRGLNSPLHF.

V usage is TRBV4-1 and J usage is TRBJ1-2; D is possibly TRBD1 (6 bases). The CDR3 contains 15 residues. V lost 1 base, J lost 2 bases, and 11 bases lay in between. Germline V gene data show CDR1 as MGHRA and CDR2 as YSYEKL. CDR3 nucleotides: TGCGCCAGCAGCCAAGTGGTCAGGGGAAACTATGGCTACACCTTC. It translates to CASSQVVRGNYGYTF.

This clone was detected once. The chain has TRBV25-1 and TRBJ1-3, with 10 positions matching TRBD1. Germline V lookup: CDR1 MGHDK, CDR2 SYGVNS. The CDR3 extends over 17 amino acids. V was clipped by 3 bases and J by 5 bases; unmatched bases: 10. The chain's CDR3 is CASSDLGTGVGRNTIYF. In DNA form, the CDR3 reads TGTGCCAGCAGTGACTTAGGGACAGGGGTAGGCCGAAACACCATATATTTT.

The chain joins TRBV24-1 to TRBJ2-5; possibly TRBD1 for D (6 bases). This CDR3 region has 16 residues. The germline V and J ends were trimmed by 2 bases and 3 bases, with 15 bases remaining between them. Germline-derived CDR1 and CDR2 are KGHDR and SFDVKD. The CDR3 DNA is TGTGCCACCAGTGATTCCGGGACACCCGTTAAAGAGACCCAGTACTTC. Translation: CATSDSGTPVKETQYF.

The CDR3 nucleotides are TGTGCCAGCAGGCGGCGAATGAACACTGAAGCTTTCTTT. It codes for CASRRRMNTEAFF. The genes are TRBV12-3 or TRBV12-4 and TRBJ1-1, with unresolved D. Trimming removed 6 bases from V and 0 bases from J, with 8 bases in between. The CDR3 extends over 13 amino acids.

This clone was observed once. The V and J genes are TRBV28 and TRBJ1-5; tentatively, D is TRBD1 (6 bases). Germline CDR1 and CDR2: MDHEN and SYDVKM. This CDR3 spans 15 amino acids. The V end lost 8 bases, the J end lost 0 bases, and 14 bases lay between the germline ends. The CDR3 is CASELTDSSNQPQHF. The CDR3 coding sequence is TGTGCCAGCGAGCTTACGGACAGTAGCAATCAGCCCCAGCATTTT.

CDR3 protein: CASSQVRTFAEAFF. CDR3 bases: TGCGCCAGCAGCCAAGTGCGGACATTCGCTGAAGCTTTCTTT. The J gene is TRBJ1-1, the V gene TRBV4-3; tentatively, D is TRBD1 (5 bases). CDR3 length: 14 residues. Germline loops: CDR1 LGHNA, CDR2 YSLEER. The V end was cut by 1 base, the J end by 6 bases, with 12 bases between.

The rearrangement uses TRBV5-3 and TRBJ1-6, with D perhaps matching TRBD1 (6 bases). TRBV5-3 is flagged as an ORF with uncertain function. V was trimmed by 3 bases and J by 3 bases, leaving 16 bases between them. This CDR3 is 17 amino acids long. The CDR3 DNA reads as TGTGCCAGAAGCTGTCCCTGCCGACAGGTCTATAATTCACCCCTCCACTTT. Residues: CARSCPCRQVYNSPLHF.

J is TRBJ2-1 and V is TRBV9; D is ambiguous. V was pared by 0 bases and J by 4 bases, with 5 bases between. Germline CDR1 reads SGDLS; CDR2 reads YYNGEE. The CDR3 is 13 amino acids. The CDR3 sequence is CASSVGTYNEQFF. DNA for the CDR3: TGTGCCAGCAGCGTAGGAACATACAATGAGCAGTTCTTC.

The V and J genes are TRBV27 and TRBJ2-3; TRBD2 matches at 9 bases. V lost 6 bases to trimming and J lost 5 bases; unmatched junction nucleotides: 24. The germline V gene encodes CDR1 MNHEY and CDR2 SMNVEV (reference sequence). This CDR3 has 20 amino acids. Here the CDR3 DNA reads TGTGCCAGCAGGTTGCGGGGTTTTGGCGGGGGGGCATTAGGCAGAGATACGCAGTATTTT. Its translation is CASRLRGFGGGALGRDTQYF.

This clone was seen more than once but under ten times. The chain carries TRBV19 and TRBJ1-5, with TRBD1 matching over 7 bases. The CDR3 totals 13 residues. Germline CDR1 is LNHDA and CDR2 is SQIVND (reference sequence). The V segment lost 6 bases and the J segment 6 bases; nucleotides outside the gene matches: 5. The CDR3 is CASRQGRGQPQHF. CDR3 DNA: TGTGCCAGTAGACAGGGGCGGGGTCAGCCCCAGCATTTT.

This rearrangement joins TRBV19 to TRBJ1-5, with D perhaps matching TRBD1 (5 bases). The CDR3 consists of 13 residues. From germline, CDR1 is LNHDA and CDR2 SQIVND (reference sequence). Trimming removed 5 bases from V and 6 bases from J, with 11 bases in between. CDR3 in amino acids: CASSAGGGQPQHF. The CDR3, as DNA: TGTGCCAGTAGTGCCGGGGGTGGTCAGCCCCAGCATTTT.

This clone was seen a few times. The chain recombines TRBV7-9 with TRBJ2-7; tentatively, D is TRBD1 (5 bases). This CDR3 comprises 15 residues. Germline loops: CDR1 SEHNR, CDR2 FQNEAQ (reference sequence). Trimming cost V 0 bases and J 3 bases, with 12 bases left between them. CDR3 region: CASSLAAGQNYEQYF. DNA for the CDR3: TGTGCCAGCAGCTTAGCGGCAGGACAAAACTACGAGCAGTACTTC.

The V gene is TRBV2, the J gene TRBJ2-1; TRBD2 is a possible D gene (5 bases). Germline V CDR1 and CDR2: SNHLY, FYNNEI. Deletions cut 4 bases from V and 5 bases from J, with 9 bases between. CDR3 size: 13 residues. The CDR3 coding sequence is TGTGCCAGCAGTGGGACTTTAAACAATGAGCAGTTCTTC. As protein: CASSGTLNNEQFF.

V usage is TRBV5-4 and J usage is TRBJ2-3, with a weak D call TRBD2 (5 bases). Germline CDR1 SGHNT, CDR2 YYREEE (reference sequence). The CDR3 length is 16 residues. The V end was cut by 7 bases, the J end by 4 bases, with 22 bases between. The CDR3 nucleotides read TGTGCCAGCCTACCCCGGGGTAGCCGGTACGCAGATACGCAGTATTTT. Encoded protein: CASLPRGSRYADTQYF.

The V call is TRBV18, the J call TRBJ1-4, with 8 bases aligning to TRBD1. CDR3 length: 16 amino acids. V dropped 8 bases and J dropped 8; count of bases not matched to a gene: 16. Germline CDR1 reads KGHSH; CDR2 reads LQKENI. The CDR3, as DNA: TGTGCCAGCCATCGGGACAGGTTCGTCGAGAGGGAAAAACTGTTTTTT. This encodes CASHRDRFVEREKLFF.

This clone was found once. This chain links TRBV7-3 with TRBJ2-1, with D possibly being TRBD2 (6 bases). Trimming took off 5 bases at V and 0 bases at J, with 14 bases between the two ends. Germline CDR1 SGHTA, CDR2 FQGTGA. The CDR3 has 16 amino acids. Written as DNA, the CDR3 is TGTGCCAGCAGCCCCCGGGACTCCAGCTCCTACAATGAGCAGTTCTTC. Protein product: CASSPRDSSSYNEQFF. The variable domain in full, with the rest retrieved from reference TRBV7-3 and TRBJ2-1, is GAGVSQTPSNKVTEKGKYVELRCDPISGHTALYWYRQSLGQGPEFLIYFQGTGAADDSGLPNDRFFAVRPEGSVSTLKIQRTERGDSAVYLCASSPRDSSSYNEQFFGPGTRLTVL.

This chain's CDR3 is CASSQGASGAISYEQYF. The CDR3 DNA is TGCGCCAGCAGCCAAGGGGCGAGCGGGGCTATCTCCTACGAGCAGTACTTC. The rearrangement links TRBV4-1 to TRBJ2-7; 7 bases map to TRBD2. The CDR3 loop spans 17 amino acids. The V gene end was trimmed by 1 base and the J gene end by 0 bases; junction bases not matched to a gene: 9. Germline CDR1 MGHRA, CDR2 YSYEKL.

This clone appeared once. An end of the junction does not agree with germline; a read error may underlie this. V gene TRBV5-1 combines with J gene TRBJ1-2, with 9 positions matching TRBD1. The length of the CDR3 is 13 residues. Germline V lookup: CDR1 SGHRS, CDR2 YFSETQ. Here the CDR3 reads CASSLGDRAPELF. The DNA for the CDR3 is TGCGCCAGCAGCTTGGGGGACAGGGCACCAGAGCTCTTC.

The chain carries TRBV3-1 (or the pseudogene TRBV3-2) and TRBJ2-5, with TRBD1 identical over 8 bases. Losses at the gene ends were 3 bases for V and 5 bases for J; bases not matched to a gene: 2. This CDR3 has 13 amino acids. The germline V gene has CDR1 LGHDT and CDR2 YNNKEL (reference sequence). The CDR3 sequence: CASSQNRGETQYF. The CDR3 bases are TGTGCCAGCAGCCAGAACAGGGGGGAGACCCAGTACTTC.

This rearrangement joins TRBV4-2 to TRBJ2-2; 10 nucleotides align to TRBD1. Germline CDR1 is LGHNA and CDR2 is YNFKEQ. The CDR3 consists of 15 residues. V dropped 3 bases and J dropped 6; count of bases not matched to a gene: 4. The CDR3 here is CASSQGGQGSGELFF. The CDR3 DNA is TGTGCCAGCAGCCAGGGGGGACAGGGGTCCGGGGAGCTGTTTTTT.

Of note for this clone: The same CDR3 also results from other DNA sequences found in this sample. The chain uses TRBV11-3 and TRBJ2-1; 7 bases map to TRBD2. Germline assignment: CDR1 SGHNT and CDR2 YENEEA. The CDR3 is made up of 15 amino acids. J was trimmed by 3 bases and V by 2 bases; bases with no gene match: 4. In DNA form, the CDR3 reads TGTGCCAGCAGCTTACGTGGGGGGGACTACAATGAGCAGTTCTTC. It codes for CASSLRGGDYNEQFF.

This clone was recorded only once. This rearrangement joins TRBV5-6 to TRBJ2-2; D might be TRBD1 (6 bases). This CDR3 has 17 amino acids. CDR1 and CDR2 from the germline V gene are SGHDT and YYEEEE. Trimming removed 2 bases from V and 3 bases from J, with 17 bases in between. The CDR3 sequence is CASSLETGPADTGELFF. The CDR3 region has the DNA TGTGCCAGCAGCTTAGAAACAGGGCCTGCCGACACCGGGGAGCTGTTTTTT.

V gene TRBV6-5 combines with J gene TRBJ2-1; D gene unclear. The germline V and J ends were trimmed by 7 bases and 6 bases, with 10 bases remaining between them. This CDR3 spans 12 amino acids. The germline V gene encodes CDR1 MNHEY and CDR2 SVGAGI. The CDR3 sequence: CASTRLPNEQFF. For the CDR3, the DNA is TGTGCCAGCACCCGACTGCCCAATGAGCAGTTCTTC.